Below are 15 T cell receptor beta chains sequenced from a single sample in a study of shared clonotypes between healthy human individuals. The naive CD8 subset, CD45RO-negative cells positively selected for CCR7, excluded terminally differentiated effector memory CD45RA+ cells. Libraries were prepared by immunoSEQ multiplex PCR; TCRdb keeps only in-frame clonotypes and omits some of them. The sample contains about 820,000 clones, 80% to 95% of which appear only once. Sequenced material: naive CD8+ T cells sorted from blood. The receptors come from a man aged 25 to 40 in good health.

This clone was found once. The V and J genes are TRBV10-3 and TRBJ1-2, with TRBD1 identical over 8 bases. V lost 4 bases to trimming and J lost 6 bases; unmatched junction nucleotides: 4. The CDR3 covers 13 residues. CDR1 and CDR2 from the germline V gene are ENHRY and SYGVKD. The CDR3: CAISVRGPDGYTF. The CDR3 DNA sequence: TGTGCCATCAGTGTCAGGGGGCCAGATGGCTACACCTTC.

This clone has just one count. Other nucleotide sequences in the sample specify the same CDR3. The chain employs TRBV28 and TRBJ2-1, with 8 bases that match TRBD2. V gave up 3 bases and J gave up 0 bases; unmatched junction bases: 1. The length of the CDR3 is 15 residues. CDR1 is MDHEN and CDR2 is SYDVKM in the germline V gene. The chain's CDR3 is CASSFSGSSYNEQFF. The CDR3 nucleotides read TGTGCCAGCAGTTTCAGCGGGAGCTCCTACAATGAGCAGTTCTTC. Using reference TRBV28 and TRBJ2-1 for the parts outside the CDR3, the full variable domain is DVKVTQSSRYLVKRTGEKVFLECVQDMDHENMFWYRQDPGLGLRLIYFSYDVKMKEKGDIPEGYSVSREKKERFSLILESASTNQTSMYLCASSFSGSSYNEQFFGPGTRLTVL.

This chain connects TRBV4-1 to TRBJ1-1; D is possibly TRBD1 (5 bases). The CDR3 consists of 15 residues. The germline V gene has CDR1 MGHRA and CDR2 YSYEKL. V gave up 0 bases and J gave up 11 bases, with 19 bases separating them. The CDR3 DNA sequence: TGCGCCAGCAGCCAAGACCCCGGGGCCACACTATGGGCTTTCTTT. It is translated as CASSQDPGATLWAFF.

The V gene is TRBV9, the J gene TRBJ2-1, with 7 nucleotides matching TRBD2. The CDR3 runs 17 residues. From germline, CDR1 is SGDLS and CDR2 YYNGEE. Losses at the gene ends were 5 bases for V and 12 bases for J; bases not matched to a gene: 23. CDR3 coding DNA: TGTGCCAGCAGTGCTTCGGAGGCTCTAGCGGCAGAAGGGGTGCAGTTCTTC. Its translation: CASSASEALAAEGVQFF.

The rearrangement joins TRBV28 to TRBJ2-7; 9 bases fit TRBD1. The germline gives CDR1 MDHEN, CDR2 SYDVKM. This CDR3 region has 14 residues. V trimming: 5 bases; J trimming: 4 bases; junction bases outside the gene matches: 6. The CDR3 DNA reads as TGTGCCAGCAGTCACAGGGGGCGCGAGTACGAGCAGTACTTC. Encoded protein: CASSHRGREYEQYF.

This clone was observed a handful of times. The chain is built from TRBV11-2 and TRBJ2-4; no clear D. The V end was cut by 4 bases, the J end by 11 bases, with 12 bases between. The CDR3 totals 12 residues. CDR1 is SGHAT, CDR2 FQNNGV, per germline. CDR3 in amino acids: CASSSFRGVQYF. CDR3 nucleotides: TGTGCCAGCAGCTCCTTCCGTGGCGTTCAGTACTTC.

The rearrangement links TRBV4-3 to TRBJ2-1; 7 bases map to TRBD2. J gave up 8 bases and V 0 bases, and 10 bases lay outside the gene matches. The CDR3 runs to 16 residues. Germline CDR1 LGHNA, CDR2 YSLEER. As DNA, the CDR3 is TGCGCCAGCAGCCAAGACCCGACTAGCCTTCTCGATGAGCAGTTCTTC. It yields the protein CASSQDPTSLLDEQFF.

V and J are TRBV7-6 and TRBJ2-7; the D is unclear. The CDR3 sequence is 15 residues long. Germline-derived CDR1 and CDR2 are SGHVS and FNYEAQ. V lost 5 bases to trimming and J lost 3 bases, with 17 bases between them. CDR3 region: CASSPYIGPLYEQYF. The CDR3 nucleotides read TGTGCCAGCAGCCCTTACATCGGTCCTCTCTACGAGCAGTACTTC.

As concerns this clone: This could be a read error, since a much larger clone is one nucleotide away. The identical CDR3 is also encoded by other nucleotide sequences in the sample. The chain carries TRBV7-9 and TRBJ2-7, with no clear D. Trimming shortened V by 3 bases and J by 0 bases, and 6 bases separated the two germline ends. CDR1 is SEHNR and CDR2 is FQNEAQ in the germline V gene (reference sequence). This CDR3 has 13 residues. The CDR3 loop is CASSFPSSYEQYF. CDR3 bases: TGTGCCAGCAGCTTCCCTAGCTCCTACGAGCAGTACTTC.

This chain connects TRBV5-1 to TRBJ2-1, with D possibly called TRBD1 or TRBD2 (5 bases each). The CDR3 spans 14 residues. V lost 2 bases to trimming and J lost 5 bases, with 11 bases between them. CDR1 is SGHRS, CDR2 YFSETQ, per germline. The CDR3 DNA reads as TGCGCCAGCAGCTTCCGGGACCAGGACAATGAGCAGTTCTTC. It encodes CASSFRDQDNEQFF.

This chain links TRBV7-7 with TRBJ2-3, with D possibly being TRBD2 (6 bases). CDR3 length equals 16 residues. The germline V and J ends were trimmed by 1 base and 5 bases, with 16 bases remaining between them. Germline V gene data show CDR1 as SSHAT and CDR2 as FNYEAQ (reference sequence). CDR3 protein: CASSLEAGGAEDTQYF. As DNA, the CDR3 is TGTGCCAGCAGCTTAGAGGCTGGAGGGGCGGAAGATACGCAGTATTTT.

This chain links TRBV29-1 with TRBJ2-1; D might be TRBD2 (6 bases). Trimming removed 6 bases at V and 2 bases at J, with 14 bases between. The V gene's germline CDR1 is SQVTM and CDR2 ANQGSEA. The CDR3 is made up of 14 amino acids. The CDR3 is CSVQGGKAYNEQFF. CDR3 DNA: TGCAGCGTACAAGGAGGGAAAGCCTACAATGAGCAGTTCTTC.

The rearrangement joins TRBV5-6 to TRBJ2-7, with a tentative D call TRBD2 (6 bases). The V and J ends lost 0 bases and 6 bases respectively, with 10 bases between them. The CDR3 runs 13 residues. Germline CDR1 SGHDT, CDR2 YYEEEE. CDR3 region: CASSLGAGPEQYF. For the CDR3, the DNA is TGTGCCAGCAGCTTGGGAGCGGGTCCCGAGCAGTACTTC.

The chain recombines TRBV27 with TRBJ1-1, with D unclear. Germline-derived CDR1 and CDR2 are MNHEY and SMNVEV (reference sequence). The CDR3 is 13 residues long. The V end was cut by 5 bases, the J end by 0 bases, with 7 bases between. CDR3 sequence: CASSREMNTEAFF. The CDR3 region has the DNA TGTGCCAGCAGTAGAGAGATGAACACTGAAGCTTTCTTT.

The V and J genes are TRBV7-9 and TRBJ2-5; D uncertain. The CDR3 loop spans 16 amino acids. Germline V gene lookup returns CDR1 SEHNR and CDR2 FQNEAQ (reference sequence). The ends were cut back, 5 bases at V and 1 base at J, with 17 bases in the middle. Here the CDR3 reads CASSITPGWPQETQYF. CDR3 DNA: TGTGCCAGCAGCATCACCCCTGGATGGCCCCAAGAGACCCAGTACTTC.